Listed below are T cell receptor beta chains from one sample, sequenced in a study of T cell responses to AZD1222 COVID-19 vaccine. Measured with immunoSEQ multiplex PCR; TCRdb has only the in-frame clones, and not every one. Here the sample spans about 120,000 clones, 70% to 90% being singletons. The source was peripheral blood, collected on day 0 of MenACWY control vaccination. The source is an adult in good health. Each CDR3 is given with its conserved first and last residue. D genes are given only for firm matches. The size of a clone is reported for some rows only, either as once, few or many, or as a class for expanded clones.

clone size,J gene,V gene,D gene,CDR3 length,CDR3 protein,CDR3 DNA
NA,TRBJ2-2,TRBV5-4,TRBD1,15,CASSPRDSKTGELFF,TGTGCCAGCAGCCCCCGGGACAGTAAAACCGGGGAGCTGTTTTTT
NA,TRBJ1-1,TRBV7-2,NA,13,CASSPTGNTEAFF,TGTGCCAGCAGCCCTACAGGGAACACTGAAGCTTTCTTT
NA,TRBJ1-5,TRBV18,NA,13,CASSPGGDQPQHF,TGTGCCAGCTCACCGGGGGGTGATCAGCCCCAGCATTTT
NA,TRBJ2-3,TRBV4-1,NA,14,CASGSFPHTDTQYF,TGCGCCAGCGGCTCGTTCCCCCACACAGATACGCAGTATTTT
NA,TRBJ1-3,TRBV7-9,NA,12,CASTISGNTIYF,TGTGCCAGCACCATTTCTGGAAACACCATATATTTT
NA,TRBJ2-1,TRBV2,TRBD2,16,CASSGTSGRIGNEQFF,TGTGCCAGCAGTGGGACTAGCGGTCGGATCGGCAATGAGCAGTTCTTC
NA,TRBJ1-5,TRBV6-5,NA,12,CASSRPNQPQHF,TGTGCCAGCAGCAGGCCGAATCAGCCCCAGCATTTT
NA,TRBJ1-3,TRBV5-1,NA,13,CASSQDSGNTIYF,TGCGCCAGCAGCCAGGACTCTGGAAACACCATATATTTT
NA,TRBJ1-4,TRBV11-3,NA,18,CASSHGTSMVIRSEKLFF,TGTGCCAGCAGCCACGGGACGTCCATGGTAATTAGAAGTGAAAAACTGTTTTTT
once,TRBJ2-7,TRBV5-1,TRBD2,15,CASRPRLASTYEQYF,TGCGCCAGCCGGCCCCGACTAGCGTCGACCTACGAGCAGTACTTC
few,TRBJ1-4,TRBV5-5,TRBD1,14,CASTHRGLGEKLFF,TGTGCCAGTACTCACAGGGGGCTAGGTGAAAAACTGTTTTTT
NA,TRBJ1-4,TRBV2,NA,13,CASSGERGEKLFF,TGTGCCAGCAGTGGGGAGAGGGGCGAAAAACTGTTTTTT